The 18 T cell receptor beta chains below all came from one sample that was sequenced in a study of regulatory T cells in long-lasting Graves disease. Arm-PCR of CDR3 regions and iRepertoire HTBI primers were the basis on which TCR beta libraries were built. Via MiXCR, TCRdb re-called the multiplex PCR reads, giving one row per CDR3 protein. The sample lists roughly 410,000 distinct CDR3 sequences, 15% occurring once. Time point given: newly diagnosed GD, antithyroid drugs for less than 3 months. The TCR library was made from RNA extracted from PBMCs. This sample was shared with a second study, whose subject was T cells in Graves' hyperthyroidism and ophthalmopathy.

The specimen comprised peripheral blood mononuclear cells (PBMCs), sampled at new diagnosis, from a patient treated with antithyroid drugs. The receptors were sampled from a woman in her thirties or forties with Graves disease.

This clonotype turned up a few times. The CDR3: CASRGGGGHNNSPLHF. In DNA form, the CDR3 reads TGTGCCAGCAGAGGGGGGGGGGGCCACAATAATTCACCCCTCCACTTT. This chain connects TRBV2 to TRBJ1-6; weak D call: TRBD1 (6 bases). Germline-derived CDR1 and CDR2 are SNHLY and FYNNEI. This CDR3 contains 16 residues. Trimming took 6 bases from V and 5 from J, leaving 17 bases between them.

This clonotype appeared many times. The chain combines TRBV16 with TRBJ2-1, with unresolved D. The CDR3 extends over 16 amino acids. Germline CDR1 reads KGHSY; CDR2 reads FQNENV. Trimming shortened V by 0 bases and J by 0 bases, and 9 bases separated the two germline ends. In DNA, the CDR3 is TGTGCCAGCAGCCAATCGTTAGGTAGCTCCTACAATGAGCAGTTCTTC. Protein sequence: CASSQSLGSSYNEQFF.

Only a few counts were recorded for this clonotype. This rearrangement joins TRBV6-1 to TRBJ1-1; perhaps TRBD1 as D (5 bases). The CDR3 spans 15 residues. Deletions cut 6 bases from V and 4 bases from J, with 18 bases between. Per germline, CDR1 MNHNS and CDR2 SASEGT. The CDR3 DNA follows: TGTGCCAGCAGCCCCCCTCAGGGCGTGGGCACTGAAGCTTTCTTT. Translated, it gives CASSPPQGVGTEAFF.

The V call is TRBV3-1, the J call TRBJ2-5, with TRBD1 matching over 8 bases. J lost 4 bases, V lost 4 bases, and 5 bases had no gene match. Germline CDR1 LGHDT, CDR2 YNNKEL (reference sequence). This CDR3 is 14 amino acids long. The CDR3 sequence: CASSPSGTGETQYF. CDR3 sequence (DNA): TGTGCCAGCAGCCCTAGTGGGACAGGAGAGACCCAGTACTTC.

The CDR3 spells CASSDFYGTDSYEQYF. CDR3 coding DNA: TGTGCCAGCAGTGACTTTTACGGGACGGATTCCTACGAGCAGTACTTC. The chain employs TRBV12-3 or TRBV12-4 and TRBJ2-7; D possibly matches TRBD1 or TRBD2 (5 bases each). V was shortened by 5 bases and J by 1 base, with 18 bases between the two germline ends. This CDR3 region has 16 residues.

This clonotype was recorded once. The junction shows a germline mismatch at one end, possibly a read error. This chain links TRBV5-4 with TRBJ2-6; TRBD1 matches 9 bases. The CDR3 totals 22 residues. The germline CDR1 and CDR2 sequences are SGHNT and YYREEE (reference sequence). Here the CDR3 reads CASSLSDPRTAQGALGAHVLTF. The DNA of the CDR3 is TGTGCCAGCAGTTTATCTGATCCACGAACCGCACAGGGGGCGCTTGGGGCCCACGTCCTGACTTTC.

The CDR3 DNA follows: TGCGCCAGCAGCGCCCGGACTAGCATTTCGAACACCGGGGAGCTGTTTTTT. This gives the protein CASSARTSISNTGELFF. V and J are TRBV4-1 and TRBJ2-2, with 8 bases identical to TRBD2. The CDR3 has 17 residues. The germline CDR1 and CDR2 sequences are MGHRA and YSYEKL. V trimming: 5 bases; J trimming: 0 bases; junction bases outside the gene matches: 8.

J is TRBJ2-5 and V is TRBV7-9; 11 bases line up with TRBD2. The germline V gene has CDR1 SEHNR and CDR2 FQNEAQ (reference sequence). CDR3 length equals 15 residues. Trimming cost V 5 bases and J 4 bases; bases outside gene matches: 6. The CDR3 DNA reads TGTGCCAGCAGCCCGCGACTAGCGGGACGAGAGACCCAGTACTTC. It is translated as CASSPRLAGRETQYF.

This clonotype showed up many times. The chain carries TRBV28 and TRBJ1-1, with D hard to call. From germline, CDR1 is MDHEN and CDR2 SYDVKM. The CDR3 contains 11 residues. V gave up 10 bases and J gave up 5 bases, with 11 bases separating them. The CDR3 region has the DNA TGTGCCACCGAAAGGGTGACTGAAGCTTTCTTT. Encoded protein: CATERVTEAFF.

This clonotype showed up just a few times. Here the CDR3 reads CATRSGSLTDTQYF. Written as DNA, the CDR3 is TGTGCCACCAGAAGCGGTTCCCTCACAGATACGCAGTATTTT. This chain links TRBV6-1 with TRBJ2-3, with D perhaps TRBD2 (5 bases). Trimming removed 10 bases from V and 2 bases from J, with 16 bases in between. Looked up from germline, CDR1 is MNHNS and CDR2 is SASEGT. This CDR3 is 14 amino acids long.

The V and J genes are TRBV9 and TRBJ2-1, with D perhaps assigned TRBD1 or TRBD2 (6 bases each). V lost 3 bases and J lost 1, with 17 bases in between. Looked up from germline, CDR1 is SGDLS and CDR2 is YYNGEE. The CDR3 runs to 17 residues. The CDR3 bases are TGTGCCAGCAGCGGAAGAGGGGGTCTAGCGTCCTACAATGAGCAGTTCTTC. Protein: CASSGRGGLASYNEQFF.

Many counts were recorded for this clonotype. The chain has TRBV5-8 and TRBJ2-1, with D possibly matching TRBD1 (5 bases). This CDR3 is built from 15 residues. The V end was cut by 0 bases, the J end by 3 bases, with 10 bases between. The germline V gene encodes CDR1 SGHTS and CDR2 YDEGEE. CDR3 bases: TGTGCCAGCAGCTTGGAGCCAGGGCTCTACAATGAGCAGTTCTTC. It is translated as CASSLEPGLYNEQFF. The whole variable domain, filled in from reference TRBV5-8 and TRBJ2-1, reads EAGVTQSPTHLIKTRGQQATLRCSPISGHTSVYWYQQALGLGLQFLLWYDEGEERNRGNFPPRFSGRQFPNYSSELNVNALELEDSALYLCASSLEPGLYNEQFFGPGTRLTVL.

The chain uses TRBV5-6 and TRBJ1-1; D unclear. Deletions cut 4 bases from V and 0 bases from J, with 10 bases between. Germline loops: CDR1 SGHDT, CDR2 YYEEEE. This CDR3 region has 14 residues. As DNA, the CDR3 is TGTGCCAGCAGCGCCATTAGCCTGAACACTGAAGCTTTCTTT. This codes for CASSAISLNTEAFF.

The V and J genes are TRBV7-2 and TRBJ1-5, with D perhaps TRBD1 (6 bases). Germline CDR1 reads SGHTA; CDR2 reads FQGNSA. The CDR3 consists of 16 residues. The V end lost 0 bases, the J end lost 6 bases, and 15 bases lay between the germline ends. The CDR3 DNA is TGTGCCAGCAGCTTAGCCGGAATGGGGGGCTCTCAGCCCCAGCATTTT. Residues: CASSLAGMGGSQPQHF. Full variable domain (remainder filled in from reference TRBV7-2 and TRBJ1-5): GAGVSQSPSNKVTEKGKDVELRCDPISGHTALYWYRQSLGQGLEFLIYFQGNSAPDKSGLPSDRFSAERTGGSVSTLTIQRTQQEDSAVYLCASSLAGMGGSQPQHFGDGTRLSIL.

This clonotype was counted ten times or more. This may be a read error: a much more frequent sequence differs by one nucleotide. This sequence joins TRBV7-8 and TRBJ2-7; no clear D gene. This CDR3 contains 13 residues. Trimming removed 1 base at V and 1 base at J, with 5 bases between. The germline V gene has CDR1 SGHVS and CDR2 FQNEAQ. CDR3 nucleotides: TGTGCCAGCAGCTTAGAGAGTTCCTACGAGCAGTACTTC. This sequence encodes CASSLESSYEQYF.

The sample holds a few counts of this clonotype. A much larger clone is a single base away; this may be a read error. This chain connects TRBV2 to TRBJ2-3, with 12 positions matching TRBD2. The CDR3 totals 16 residues. V lost 10 bases to trimming and J lost 4 bases; unmatched junction nucleotides: 12. The germline gives CDR1 SNHLY, CDR2 FYNNEI. This chain's CDR3 is CANSRPTSGSSDTQYF. As DNA, the CDR3 is TGTGCCAACAGCCGCCCGACTAGCGGGAGTTCAGATACGCAGTATTTT.

This clonotype has ten or more counts. The V call is TRBV4-1, the J call TRBJ2-7, with a tentative D call TRBD2 (6 bases). CDR3 length: 12 amino acids. Trimming took off 6 bases at V and 4 bases at J, with 10 bases between the two ends. CDR1 is MGHRA, CDR2 YSYEKL, per germline. As DNA, the CDR3 is TGCGCCAGCAGTTGGGGACTTTACGAGCAGTACTTC. Translation: CASSWGLYEQYF.

There are many counts of this clonotype. V is TRBV18 and J is TRBJ1-1, with no clear D. CDR3 length: 13 amino acids. Trimming took off 8 bases at V and 1 base at J, with 11 bases between the two ends. Per germline, CDR1 KGHSH and CDR2 LQKENI. CDR3 DNA sequence: TGTGCCAGCAGCCCGACGGAGAACACTGAAGCTTTCTTT. This codes for CASSPTENTEAFF.